This T cell receptor beta chain is from a study of blood T cell repertoires in COVID-19. Turning to the study itself: The origin of the acute and convalescent COVID-19 samples was the United States, Italy and Spain.

The CDR3 contains 13 residues. From germline, CDR1 is MDHEN and CDR2 SYDVKM. V lost 3 bases, J lost 4 bases, and 2 bases stayed unmatched. As processed by the authors: Reference gene primer amplification in the assay estimated nucleated cell counts. Sequencing was performed with immunoSEQ multiplex PCR; in TCRdb, only in-frame clones are kept and a portion is missing. V and J calls and clone size come straight from that table; D and trimming were deduced from the DNA. The table records about 300,000 clones, roughly 87% of them present only once. The specimen sequenced was peripheral blood. The receptor was derived from a man younger than 35 with active or convalescent COVID-19. The rearrangement links TRBV28 to TRBJ1-2, with 7 bases matching TRBD1. The chain's CDR3 is CASSFTGAYGYTF. CDR3 DNA: TGTGCCAGCAGTTTTACAGGGGCCTATGGCTACACCTTC.